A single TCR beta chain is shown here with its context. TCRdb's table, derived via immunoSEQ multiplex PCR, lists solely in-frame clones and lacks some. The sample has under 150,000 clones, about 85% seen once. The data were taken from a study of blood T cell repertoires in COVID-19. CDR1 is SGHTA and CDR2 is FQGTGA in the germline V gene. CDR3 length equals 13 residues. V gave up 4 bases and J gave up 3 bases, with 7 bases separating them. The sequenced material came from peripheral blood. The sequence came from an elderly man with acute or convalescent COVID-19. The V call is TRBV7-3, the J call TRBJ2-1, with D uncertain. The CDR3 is CASSSGIYNEQFF. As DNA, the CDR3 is TGTGCCAGCAGCTCCGGTATCTACAATGAGCAGTTCTTC.